This TCR beta chain was sequenced during a study of graft-versus-host responses after intestinal transplantation. Study background: Anti-thymocyte globulin induction preceded two to three years of tacrolimus and steroid maintenance in all recipients. Study conclusions and caveats: Some patients had graft-donor T cell macrochimerism. In their allografts, the ratios of graft-versus-host to host-versus-graft T cell clones were high. Among recipient marrow samples, GvH clones were found; some appeared first in ileum or blood.

A note on this clone: As yet, its antigen is unknown.

Germline V lookup: CDR1 MNHNS, CDR2 SASEGT. Losses at the gene ends were 5 bases for V and 5 bases for J; bases not matched to a gene: 6. The CDR3 sequence is 14 residues long. Profiling relied on immunoSEQ multiplex PCR, and the TCRdb table lists in-frame clones only, not all of them. The top ten hold around 0.73% of the sample, which has 90,000 to 120,000 clones, around 90% seen once. The TCR comes from a human donor who was the organ donor for an intestinal transplant. Sequenced material: unstimulated CD4+ T cells sorted from spleen or lymph node cells, taken before transplant. The rearrangement joins TRBV6-1 to TRBJ1-1; 9 positions agree with TRBD1. CDR3 in DNA: TGTGCCAGCAGTTTAGGGACAGGGAGGACTGAAGCTTTCTTT. As protein: CASSLGTGRTEAFF.